The 24 T cell receptor beta chains reported below all come from one sample, sequenced in a study of breast tumors, draining lymph nodes, adjacent tissues. Breast cancer patients provided tissue from their axillary draining lymph nodes. TCRdb re-called the multiplex PCR reads through MiXCR, storing one row per CDR3 protein. Altogether about 220,000 distinct CDR3 sequences are present, 30% to 35% being singletons, with the ten largest covering approximately 3.6%. The sequencing sample was made of axillary lymph node tissue. These receptors all stem from a female donor with breast cancer. Some clones in this sample may be carry-over from other donors' samples.

V gene TRBV20-1 combines with J gene TRBJ2-1; 12 nucleotides match TRBD2. The CDR3 spans 17 residues. Germline CDR1 DFQATT, CDR2 SNEGSKA (reference sequence). Trimming cost V 1 base and J 7 bases; bases outside gene matches: 11. The chain's CDR3 is CSARAALAGGPRNEQFF. The CDR3 DNA reads as TGCAGTGCTAGAGCAGCGCTAGCGGGAGGGCCCCGGAATGAGCAGTTCTTC.

The chain is built from TRBV5-1 and TRBJ1-4; D remains ambiguous. The germline gives CDR1 SGHRS, CDR2 YFSETQ. The CDR3 contains 12 residues. With 4 bases removed from V and 3 bases from J, the gap between germline ends came to 4 bases. The CDR3 loop reads CASSAANEKLFF. The CDR3, as DNA: TGCGCCAGCAGCGCAGCTAATGAAAAACTGTTTTTT.

In its sample, this clonotype was seen many times. This chain joins TRBV5-1 and TRBJ2-3; 8 nucleotides line up with TRBD1. Germline loops: CDR1 SGHRS, CDR2 YFSETQ. V shed 2 bases, J shed 2 bases, and the junction held 4 bases outside the gene matches. The CDR3 length is 15 residues. The CDR3 sequence: CASSFGTGNTDTQYF. DNA of the CDR3: TGCGCCAGCAGCTTCGGGACAGGAAACACAGATACGCAGTATTTT.

The V call is TRBV9, the J call TRBJ1-6; D may be TRBD1 (6 bases). Germline values: CDR1 SGDLS, CDR2 YYNGEE. The ends were cut back, 8 bases at V and 0 bases at J, with 24 bases in the middle. This CDR3 contains 19 residues. Written as DNA, the CDR3 is TGTGCCAGACCGGGGGGGCCTAGAGGACAGTACTCCTATAATTCACCCCTCCACTTT. Translating gives CARPGGPRGQYSYNSPLHF. Looking up the rest from reference TRBV9 and TRBJ1-6 gives the full variable domain: DSGVTQTPKHLITATGQRVTLRCSPRSGDLSVYWYQQSLDQGLQFLIQYYNGEERAKGNILERFSAQQFPDLHSELNLSSLELGDSALYFCARPGGPRGQYSYNSPLHFGNGTRLTVT.

This clonotype was seen at least ten times. The V and J genes are TRBV19 and TRBJ1-2; perhaps TRBD1 as D (6 bases). This CDR3 is built from 14 residues. The germline V gene encodes CDR1 LNHDA and CDR2 SQIVND (reference sequence). V was pared by 5 bases and J by 4 bases, with 14 bases between. The CDR3 loop reads CASSPDRAFYGYTF. CDR3 DNA: TGTGCCAGTAGTCCGGACAGAGCTTTCTATGGCTACACCTTC.

This clonotype was counted at least ten times. This rearrangement joins TRBV9 to TRBJ1-3; D is unresolved. CDR3 length: 14 residues. Germline CDR1 SGDLS, CDR2 YYNGEE. V was pared by 1 base and J by 0 bases, with 5 bases between. CDR3 nucleotide sequence: TGTGCCAGCAGCGTACGAGACTCTGGAAACACCATATATTTT. Its protein is CASSVRDSGNTIYF.

The chain joins TRBV27 to TRBJ2-1, with 10 bases aligning to TRBD2. V was pared by 4 bases and J by 8 bases, with 5 bases of the junction left unmatched. The CDR3 is 14 amino acids. CDR1 is MNHEY and CDR2 is SMNVEV in the germline V gene (reference sequence). In DNA form, the CDR3 reads TGTGCCAGCAGTTACCTAGCGGGAGTCGATGAGCAGTTCTTC. Its translation: CASSYLAGVDEQFF.

This clonotype was observed many times. The gene calls are TRBV5-1 and TRBJ1-6; 9 bases are a match to TRBD1. V was pared by 5 bases and J by 10 bases, with 7 bases of the junction left unmatched. The V gene's germline CDR1 is SGHRS and CDR2 YFSETQ. CDR3 length: 14 residues. CDR3 DNA: TGCGCCAGCAGAACAGGGGGCGAAAGGTCACCCCTCCACTTT. Translation gives CASRTGGERSPLHF.

This clonotype was counted ten times or more. The genes are TRBV5-1 and TRBJ1-2; D gene uncertain. Looked up from germline, CDR1 is SGHRS and CDR2 is YFSETQ. V gave up 0 bases and J gave up 6 bases, with 12 bases separating them. The CDR3 is 14 residues long. CDR3 DNA: TGCGCCAGCAGCTTGGGCGGGGTCTTGCATGGCTACACCTTC. Translating gives CASSLGGVLHGYTF.

With respect to this clonotype: The junction departs from germline at one end; a sequencing error may be responsible. The V and J genes are TRBV4-2 and TRBJ2-5; tentatively, D is TRBD1 (5 bases). Germline CDR1 is LGHNA and CDR2 is YNFKEQ. The CDR3 length is 15 residues. This CDR3 is CASSPRQILQEAQYF. The CDR3 DNA reads TGTGCCAGCAGCCCCAGACAGATACTCCAAGAGGCCCAGTACTTC.

The chain joins TRBV5-6 to TRBJ1-4; 7 bases are shared with TRBD1. The CDR3 consists of 15 residues. V trimming: 2 bases; J trimming: 8 bases; junction bases outside the gene matches: 9. Germline lookup yields CDR1 SGHDT and CDR2 YYEEEE. The CDR3 DNA sequence: TGTGCCAGCAGCTTCAGACAGGGTGGATGGGAAAAACTGTTTTTT. Amino acids: CASSFRQGGWEKLFF.

This clonotype has only a few counts. The chain couples TRBV20-1 to TRBJ1-5; 10 nucleotides line up with TRBD1. This CDR3 region has 16 residues. After removal of 4 bases from V and 6 bases from J, the junction contained 12 bases not matched to a gene. Germline V CDR1 and CDR2: DFQATT, SNEGSKA (reference sequence). The CDR3 coding sequence is TGCAGTGCTAAGAGGACGGACAGGGGGTCTGGTCAGCCCCAGCATTTT. Its protein product is CSAKRTDRGSGQPQHF.

The chain carries TRBV9 and TRBJ2-6; D unresolved. The CDR3 totals 13 residues. V lost 4 bases to trimming and J lost 5 bases, with 7 bases between them. Germline V CDR1 and CDR2: SGDLS, YYNGEE. The CDR3 bases are TGTGCCAGCAGCCTATCGAGGGCCAACGTCCTGACTTTC. Encoded protein: CASSLSRANVLTF.

Comments on this clonotype: A much larger clone differs by one base, so this may be a read error. The chain combines TRBV20-1 with TRBJ2-7; 8 nucleotides line up with TRBD2. Per germline, CDR1 DFQATT and CDR2 SNEGSKA (reference sequence). CDR3 length equals 13 residues. The CDR3 DNA reads as TGCGGCGGGGGGACTAGTAGTGGGGACGAGCAGTACTTC. As protein: CGGGTSSGDEQYF.

V usage is TRBV11-2 and J usage is TRBJ2-6; no clear D. This CDR3 contains 16 residues. Trimming cost V 1 base and J 0 bases, with 7 bases left between them. Germline V CDR1 and CDR2: SGHAT, FQNNGV. The CDR3 DNA follows: TGTGCCAGCAGCTTAGGAGTCAGCTCTGGGGCCAACGTCCTGACTTTC. It translates to CASSLGVSSGANVLTF.

This clonotype was counted many times. CDR3 DNA sequence: TGTGCCACCAGAATGGAGGGCTCTGGGGCCAACGTCCTGACTTTC. Translated, it gives CATRMEGSGANVLTF. This chain joins TRBV15 and TRBJ2-6; D might be TRBD2 (6 bases). There are 15 residues in the CDR3. Germline V gives CDR1 LNHNV, CDR2 YYDKDF (reference sequence). Deletions cut 6 bases from V and 0 bases from J, with 9 bases between.

The chain employs TRBV7-2 and TRBJ2-1, with D unresolved. CDR1 is SGHTA, CDR2 FQGNSA, per germline. The CDR3 length is 14 residues. The V and J ends lost 5 bases and 5 bases respectively, with 13 bases between them. In DNA form, the CDR3 reads TGTGCCAGCAGCCAGAAGAGGTCCGACAATGAGCAGTTCTTC. Translation: CASSQKRSDNEQFF.

V usage is TRBV6-1 and J usage is TRBJ2-5; D is unresolved. The CDR3 loop spans 13 amino acids. V dropped 10 bases and J dropped 4 bases, with 16 bases sitting between them. Germline V CDR1 and CDR2: MNHNS, SASEGT. In DNA, the CDR3 is TGTGCCAACAATAATCTAGGCGGAGAGACCCAGTACTTC. Translating it yields CANNNLGGETQYF.

This clonotype occurred many times. Being one base from a much bigger clone, this may be a read error. The chain carries TRBV11-1 and TRBJ1-2, with TRBD1 as a possible D gene (5 bases). This CDR3 spans 14 amino acids. Looked up from germline, CDR1 is SGHAT and CDR2 is FQDESV (reference sequence). Trimming took off 5 bases at V and 6 bases at J, with 16 bases between the two ends. The CDR3 DNA follows: TGTGCCAGCAGCGTCAATCAGGGAACGGATGGCTACACCTTC. Translation gives CASSVNQGTDGYTF.

The chain has TRBV5-1 and TRBJ2-3, with 9 bases matching TRBD2. Trimming cost V 4 bases and J 6 bases; bases outside gene matches: 12. The CDR3 has 16 residues. CDR1 and CDR2 (germline): SGHRS, YFSETQ. In DNA form, the CDR3 reads TGCGCCAGCAGCGTCCGTGAGCGGGGGGCCCCGGATACGCAGTATTTT. As protein: CASSVRERGAPDTQYF.

This clonotype was seen ten or more times. This sequence joins TRBV7-2 and TRBJ1-2, with D uncertain. This CDR3 spans 12 amino acids. Trimming took 1 base from V and 7 from J, leaving 7 bases between them. The germline gives CDR1 SGHTA, CDR2 FQGNSA. The CDR3 here is CASSLDLGGYTF. The CDR3 coding sequence is TGTGCCAGCAGCTTAGATTTGGGTGGCTACACCTTC.

This clonotype was picked up many times. The chain is built from TRBV5-1 and TRBJ2-6; D ambiguous. There are 13 residues in the CDR3. The V end was cut by 4 bases, the J end by 7 bases, with 9 bases between. CDR1 and CDR2 (germline): SGHRS, YFSETQ. The CDR3 bases are TGCGCCAGCAGCGTGCACGTCGCCAACGTCCTGACTTTC. This gives the protein CASSVHVANVLTF.

This clonotype was seen at least ten times. The V gene is TRBV9, the J gene TRBJ2-1, with D maybe TRBD2 (6 bases). Looked up from germline, CDR1 is SGDLS and CDR2 is YYNGEE. The V end was cut by 3 bases, the J end by 3 bases, with 16 bases between. The CDR3 loop spans 16 amino acids. DNA for the CDR3: TGTGCCAGCAGCGCCCGACTAGGAGGCTTCTACAATGAGCAGTTCTTC. Translated: CASSARLGGFYNEQFF.

This clonotype came up many times. V gene TRBV15 combines with J gene TRBJ1-1; no clear D gene. CDR3 length: 14 residues. Germline V lookup: CDR1 LNHNV, CDR2 YYDKDF (reference sequence). Trimming removed 1 base from V and 1 base from J, with 7 bases in between. The chain's CDR3 is CATSRAARNTEAFF. Here the CDR3 DNA reads TGTGCCACCAGCAGAGCGGCTAGGAACACTGAAGCTTTCTTT. Looking up the rest from reference TRBV15 and TRBJ1-1 gives the full variable domain: DAMVIQNPRYQVTQFGKPVTLSCSQTLNHNVMYWYQQKSSQAPKLLFHYYDKDFNNEADTPDNFQSRRPNTSFCFLDIRSPGLGDTAMYLCATSRAARNTEAFFGQGTRLTVV.